The T cell receptor beta chain under discussion was sequenced for a study of shared clonotypes between healthy human individuals. This CDR3 has 12 amino acids. Germline V gives CDR1 MDHEN, CDR2 SYDVKM. V was trimmed by 7 bases and J by 6 bases, leaving 9 bases between them. Sequencing used immunoSEQ multiplex PCR; TCRdb keeps in-frame clones, though not all of them. This sample has 2.5 million or so clones, with just over 90% found just once. J is TRBJ1-4 and V is TRBV28, with D perhaps TRBD1 (5 bases). The receptor's source is a man aged 18 to 29 in good health. The sequenced sample was naive CD4+ T cells sorted from blood. Subset reported: CD45RA+ positively selected. The CDR3 sequence: CASKQDHEKLFF. The CDR3 coding sequence is TGTGCCAGCAAACAGGACCATGAAAAACTGTTTTTT.